This TCR beta chain came from a study of T cells in Graves' hyperthyroidism and ophthalmopathy. On this clonotype itself: Its cognate antigen is unknown.

Study-wide results and limits: Median prediction lead before ophthalmopathy onset was 6 to 8 months with the model.

Stable Graves' hyperthyroidism denoted no ophthalmopathy progression over 18 months. TCR beta CDR3 regions were amplified from RNA transcripts. Using the HTBI primer set, a first-round RT-PCR was run on the TCR CDR3. TCRdb independently ran MiXCR on the multiplex PCR reads; one entry per CDR3 protein. The profile covers 450,000 to 700,000 distinct CDR3 sequences, with roughly 46% appearing a single time and around 8% taken by the ten largest. The CDR3 runs 16 residues. V trimming: 2 bases; J trimming: 3 bases; junction bases outside the gene matches: 6. CDR1 SGHNT and CDR2 YENEEA come from the germline V gene.

This receptor was taken from a woman aged 18-29 years with Graves' hyperthyroidism. The rearrangement uses TRBV11-3 and TRBJ2-7; 11 nucleotides line up with TRBD1. Material: peripheral blood or thyroid tissue (not recorded which). The CDR3 is CASSLTSGTGGYEQYF. For the CDR3, the DNA is TGTGCCAGCAGCTTAACCTCCGGGACAGGGGGCTACGAGCAGTACTTC.